One and the same sample provided the 12 T cell receptor beta chains below, sequenced in a study of blood T cell repertoires in COVID-19. Only in-frame clones appear in the TCRdb table, and some are missing; sequencing was by immunoSEQ multiplex PCR. The data show more than 80,000 clones, around 87% seen once. The material sequenced was peripheral blood. The receptors here all came from a man in his forties or fifties with acute or convalescent COVID-19.

The V gene is TRBV30, the J gene TRBJ2-3, with TRBD2 matching over 7 bases. This CDR3 has 13 residues. CDR1 GTSNPN and CDR2 SVGIG come from the germline V gene (reference sequence). V was clipped by 2 bases and J by 15 bases; unmatched bases: 14. CDR3 in amino acids: CAWSPPGTTPGYF. The CDR3 DNA follows: TGTGCCTGGAGTCCCCCCGGGACTACCCCCGGATATTTT.

This clone has more than one count but fewer than ten. The chain employs TRBV6-2 or TRBV6-3 and TRBJ1-5; D is undetermined. CDR1 and CDR2 (germline): MNHEY, SVGEGT. CDR3 length equals 14 residues. V shed 4 bases and J shed 3 bases, with 10 bases lying between them. CDR3 protein: CASSSVTYNQPQHF. CDR3 nucleotide sequence: TGTGCCAGCAGTTCGGTCACCTACAATCAGCCCCAGCATTTT.

The chain links TRBV7-2 to TRBJ2-7; the D gene is possibly TRBD2 (6 bases). Germline V gene lookup returns CDR1 SGHTA and CDR2 FQGNSA. V was trimmed by 5 bases and J by 0 bases, leaving 11 bases between them. The CDR3 covers 14 residues. CDR3 DNA: TGTGCCAGCAGCCTTAGCGGAAGCTCCTACGAGCAGTACTTC. It yields the protein CASSLSGSSYEQYF.

The chain carries TRBV6-5 and TRBJ2-1; no definite D call. Trimming took off 10 bases at V and 1 base at J, with 11 bases between the two ends. Germline CDR1 reads MNHEY; CDR2 reads SVGAGI. The CDR3 loop spans 13 amino acids. The CDR3 loop is CAILQKSYNEQFF. CDR3 bases: TGTGCCATTCTACAGAAATCCTACAATGAGCAGTTCTTC.

The chain employs TRBV4-1 and TRBJ2-3; D gene unclear. The germline V and J ends were trimmed by 1 base and 2 bases, with 10 bases remaining between them. The CDR3 consists of 15 residues. CDR1 is MGHRA, CDR2 YSYEKL, per germline. The CDR3 loop reads CASSQGGGSTDTQYF. The CDR3 DNA sequence: TGCGCCAGCAGCCAAGGAGGTGGCTCCACAGATACGCAGTATTTT.

The V gene is TRBV19, the J gene TRBJ1-1; tentatively, D is TRBD1 (5 bases). Germline CDR1 is LNHDA and CDR2 is SQIVND (reference sequence). The germline V and J ends were trimmed by 3 bases and 7 bases, with 12 bases remaining between them. CDR3 length: 13 amino acids. In nucleotides, the CDR3 is TGTGCCAGTAGTATGTCGACAGTCAGTGAAGCTTTCTTT. It yields the protein CASSMSTVSEAFF. The variable domain in full, completed from reference TRBV19 and TRBJ1-1, reads DGGITQSPKYLFRKEGQNVTLSCEQNLNHDAMYWYRQDPGQGLRLIYYSQIVNDFQKGDIAEGYSVSREKKESFPLTVTSAQKNPTAFYLCASSMSTVSEAFFGQGTRLTVV.

The chain recombines TRBV9 with TRBJ2-1, with a weak D call TRBD2 (5 bases). Between the trimmed V and J ends, which lost 0 bases and 4 bases, there was a span of 17 bases. Germline CDR1 SGDLS, CDR2 YYNGEE. The CDR3 length is 17 residues. CDR3 in DNA: TGTGCCAGCAGCGTAGTAAGCTCCCTGGCGGGTTACAATGAGCAGTTCTTC. As protein: CASSVVSSLAGYNEQFF.

This chain joins TRBV6-1 and TRBJ1-1; 12 nucleotides agree with TRBD1. Germline V gene sequence: CDR1 MNHNS, CDR2 SASEGT. Trimming cost V 3 bases and J 3 bases; bases outside gene matches: 8. This CDR3 spans 17 amino acids. CDR3 amino acids: CASSEWDRGLLDTEAFF. Here the CDR3 DNA reads TGTGCCAGCAGTGAGTGGGACAGGGGGCTATTGGACACTGAAGCTTTCTTT.

The J gene is TRBJ1-6, the V gene TRBV30; D uncertain. The V gene lost 4 bases and the J gene lost 8 bases, with 12 bases spanning the gap. Germline CDR1 reads GTSNPN; CDR2 reads SVGIG (reference sequence). The CDR3 consists of 13 residues. The chain's CDR3 is CAWTPQLYSPLHF. CDR3 bases: TGTGCCTGGACACCCCAGTTATATTCACCCCTCCACTTT.

The V call is TRBV6-5, the J call TRBJ2-7, with D perhaps TRBD1 (6 bases). This CDR3 spans 15 amino acids. Germline V gene lookup returns CDR1 MNHEY and CDR2 SVGAGI. The V and J ends lost 8 bases and 4 bases respectively, with 21 bases between them. Here the CDR3 reads CASSMLGGEAYEQYF. CDR3 sequence (DNA): TGTGCCAGCTCGATGCTAGGGGGAGAGGCTTACGAGCAGTACTTC.

V and J are TRBV4-1 and TRBJ2-5, with TRBD2 identical over 7 bases. The V gene end was trimmed by 0 bases and the J gene end by 4 bases; junction bases not matched to a gene: 2. CDR1 and CDR2 (germline): MGHRA, YSYEKL. The CDR3 totals 14 residues. CDR3 region: CASSQEGTIETQYF. As DNA, the CDR3 is TGCGCCAGCAGCCAAGAAGGGACTATAGAGACCCAGTACTTC.

This clone came up once. The rearrangement uses TRBV2 and TRBJ2-7; weak D call: TRBD1 (5 bases). CDR3 length: 14 residues. Germline-derived CDR1 and CDR2 are SNHLY and FYNNEI. Trimming stripped 7 bases from V and 0 bases from J, with 13 bases between. The CDR3 DNA is TGTGCCAGCAAGTGGGTAGGGGACTCCTACGAGCAGTACTTC. Its protein is CASKWVGDSYEQYF.